This T cell receptor beta chain was retrieved from a study of identical twins. Germline CDR1 and CDR2: LGHNA and YNFKEQ. The CDR3 loop spans 14 amino acids. Trimming pared 0 bases from V and 5 bases from J, leaving 10 bases between. A single record per CDR3 protein comes from TCRdb applying MiXCR to the 5' RACE reads. Found here are hundreds of thousands of distinct CDR3 sequences, around 20% of them singletons; the top ten hold around 4.5%. The sample was also reused in another study, on T cells expressing NK-cell markers.

This receptor was taken from a woman younger than 35 in good health. V usage is TRBV4-2 and J usage is TRBJ2-5; a weak D match, TRBD2 (5 bases). What was sequenced was PBMCs. The chain's CDR3 is CASSQDSGKETQYF. For the CDR3, the DNA is TGTGCCAGCAGCCAAGATTCCGGGAAGGAGACCCAGTACTTC.